Below, one TCR beta chain is given with its context. The record originates from a study of blood T cell repertoires in COVID-19. Study-wide context: COVID-19 samples collected from the United States, Italy and Spain covered acute and convalescent phases. Sample material is recorded as cDNA or gDNA derived from T cells, B-cell-depleted T cells, or PBMCs.

J gave up 3 bases and V 1 base, and 11 bases lay outside the gene matches. This CDR3 spans 18 amino acids. Germline CDR1 and CDR2: LNHNV and YYDKDF (reference sequence). Original processing notes: Estimation of nucleated cell counts was performed using reference gene primer amplification. Some clones are missing from TCRdb's copy, which holds only in-frame ones; the method was immunoSEQ multiplex PCR. V and J calls and clone size are as listed in that table; D and trimming were resolved from the DNA. The sample shows about 180,000 clones, 80% of them seen only once. The clonotype comes from a man aged 70 or older with active or convalescent COVID-19. The sample taken for sequencing was peripheral blood. The rearrangement uses TRBV15 and TRBJ2-1; 8 nucleotides line up with TRBD2. This CDR3 is CATSRGWTGRADYNEQFF. The DNA for the CDR3 is TGTGCCACCAGCAGAGGGTGGACCGGGAGGGCCGACTACAATGAGCAGTTCTTC.